These T cell receptor beta chains were read from a single sample in a study of blood T cell repertoires in COVID-19. Assay used: immunoSEQ multiplex PCR; TCRdb lists only in-frame clones, some missing. The sample contains over 100,000 clones, 80% to 90% of which appear only once. The specimen sequenced was peripheral blood. Receptors were obtained from a woman older than 75 with active or convalescent COVID-19. Each CDR3 is given with its conserved first and last residue. The order of the fields is clone size, V gene, D gene, J gene, CDR3 DNA, CDR3 protein. The D gene is left open where the match is weak. A clone size is listed for some rows: how often the clone was seen (once, few, many), or a class if it is expanded.

abundance: .; v_gene: TRBV29-1; d_gene: .; j_gene: TRBJ1-1; CDR3nt: TGCAGCGTTGAAGTCATCGGGAACACTGAAGCTTTCTTT; CDR3aa: CSVEVIGNTEAFF
abundance: .; v_gene: TRBV28; d_gene: .; j_gene: TRBJ2-7; CDR3nt: TGTGCCAGCAGTTCCGGACAGACATACGAGCAGTACTTC; CDR3aa: CASSSGQTYEQYF
abundance: .; v_gene: TRBV4-2; d_gene: .; j_gene: TRBJ2-5; CDR3nt: TGTGCCAGCAGCCACCTTGCTAGCAGTGAGACCCAGTACTTC; CDR3aa: CASSHLASSETQYF
abundance: once; v_gene: TRBV14; d_gene: .; j_gene: TRBJ2-1; CDR3nt: TGTGCCAGCAGCCACGGGACAGAGCAGTTCTTC; CDR3aa: CASSHGTEQFF
abundance: .; v_gene: TRBV7-3; d_gene: .; j_gene: TRBJ2-3; CDR3nt: TGTGCCAGCATCCAACATAAATCCTCCGGGGCAGATACGCAGTATTTT; CDR3aa: CASIQHKSSGADTQYF
abundance: few; v_gene: TRBV7-9; d_gene: TRBD2; j_gene: TRBJ2-3; CDR3nt: TGTGCCAGCAGCTCAGGACTAGCGGGAGCGAGCGATACGCAGTATTTT; CDR3aa: CASSSGLAGASDTQYF
abundance: .; v_gene: TRBV3-1/TRBV3-2; d_gene: TRBD2; j_gene: TRBJ2-7; CDR3nt: TGTGCCAGCAGTGCTAGCGGGAGAGTCTACGAGCAGTACTTC; CDR3aa: CASSASGRVYEQYF
abundance: .; v_gene: TRBV5-1; d_gene: .; j_gene: TRBJ2-7; CDR3nt: TGCGCCAGCAGTGTCATGATGGGAGGTTACGAGCAGTACTTC; CDR3aa: CASSVMMGGYEQYF
abundance: .; v_gene: TRBV7-3; d_gene: TRBD2; j_gene: TRBJ2-3; CDR3nt: TGTGCCAGCAGCTTAGGACTAGCGGGATTCGCAGATACGCAGTATTTT; CDR3aa: CASSLGLAGFADTQYF
abundance: .; v_gene: TRBV5-1; d_gene: TRBD2; j_gene: TRBJ2-1; CDR3nt: TGCGCCAGCAGCTTGGGGCCTAGCGGGCTAAGCTCCTACAATGAGCAGTTCTTC; CDR3aa: CASSLGPSGLSSYNEQFF
abundance: .; v_gene: TRBV6-5; d_gene: TRBD1; j_gene: TRBJ1-2; CDR3nt: TGTGCCAGCAGTTCGGACAGGGAAAAGTATGGCTACACCTTC; CDR3aa: CASSSDREKYGYTF
abundance: .; v_gene: TRBV7-6; d_gene: TRBD2; j_gene: TRBJ2-7; CDR3nt: TGTGCCAGCAGCGAGTGGACTAGCGAAACTGAGGCGGGCGAGCAGTACTTC; CDR3aa: CASSEWTSETEAGEQYF
abundance: .; v_gene: TRBV19; d_gene: .; j_gene: TRBJ1-5; CDR3nt: TGTGCCAGTAGTATACGCGGATACGATCAGCCCCAGCATTTT; CDR3aa: CASSIRGYDQPQHF
abundance: .; v_gene: TRBV30; d_gene: .; j_gene: TRBJ2-3; CDR3nt: TGTGCCTGGGGTTACACAGATACGCAGTATTTT; CDR3aa: CAWGYTDTQYF
abundance: .; v_gene: TRBV5-8; d_gene: .; j_gene: TRBJ2-5; CDR3nt: TGTGCCAGCAGCCCGGTGCGGATCATGAATTTTGAAGAGACCCAGTACTTC; CDR3aa: CASSPVRIMNFEETQYF
abundance: few; v_gene: TRBV28; d_gene: TRBD1; j_gene: TRBJ2-7; CDR3nt: TGTGCCAGCAGCCGACAGGGAGTAACCTACGAGCAGTACTTC; CDR3aa: CASSRQGVTYEQYF
abundance: .; v_gene: TRBV28; d_gene: TRBD1; j_gene: TRBJ1-4; CDR3nt: TGTGCCAGCAGTTTTCCCCTCGGGACAGGGGGGGCGGCAACTAATGAAAAACTGTTTTTT; CDR3aa: CASSFPLGTGGAATNEKLFF
abundance: .; v_gene: TRBV29-1; d_gene: .; j_gene: TRBJ2-7; CDR3nt: TGCAGCGTGGGAGAACGGTCTTACTACGAGCAGTACTTC; CDR3aa: CSVGERSYYEQYF
abundance: .; v_gene: TRBV27; d_gene: .; j_gene: TRBJ2-1; CDR3nt: TGTGCCAGCAGTTTATTCGGGGGTTGGCAGTTCTTC; CDR3aa: CASSLFGGWQFF
abundance: .; v_gene: TRBV19; d_gene: .; j_gene: TRBJ2-5; CDR3nt: TGTGCCAGTAGTATTCTCAGGGGTGAGACCCAGTACTTC; CDR3aa: CASSILRGETQYF
abundance: .; v_gene: TRBV4-2; d_gene: .; j_gene: TRBJ2-3; CDR3nt: TGTGCCAGCAGCCTAAGTGCGGGACGAGTCACAGATACGCAGTATTTT; CDR3aa: CASSLSAGRVTDTQYF
abundance: .; v_gene: TRBV4-1; d_gene: .; j_gene: TRBJ1-5; CDR3nt: TGCGCCAGCAGAAAGGGGGTCGGTCAGCCCCAGCATTTT; CDR3aa: CASRKGVGQPQHF
abundance: .; v_gene: TRBV4-2; d_gene: TRBD2; j_gene: TRBJ2-1; CDR3nt: TGTGCCAGCAGCCAAAGGACTAGCGGGAGCAATGAGCAGTTCTTC; CDR3aa: CASSQRTSGSNEQFF
abundance: once; v_gene: TRBV5-1; d_gene: .; j_gene: TRBJ1-2; CDR3nt: TGCGCCAGCAGCCCCTCCGGGAGAAATGGCTACACCTTC; CDR3aa: CASSPSGRNGYTF
abundance: .; v_gene: TRBV5-1; d_gene: .; j_gene: TRBJ1-5; CDR3nt: TGCGCCAGCAGCTTGGACACGGGTAATCAGCCCCAGCATTTT; CDR3aa: CASSLDTGNQPQHF
abundance: .; v_gene: TRBV28; d_gene: TRBD2; j_gene: TRBJ2-2; CDR3nt: TGTGCCAGCCTCTCCGGGGGGAGAACCGGGGAGCTGTTTTTT; CDR3aa: CASLSGGRTGELFF
abundance: .; v_gene: TRBV28; d_gene: .; j_gene: TRBJ1-1; CDR3nt: TGTGCCAGCAGTTTGCTCTTGGGGGCCTCCGGGGCTGAAGCTTTCTTT; CDR3aa: CASSLLLGASGAEAFF
abundance: .; v_gene: TRBV7-9; d_gene: TRBD1; j_gene: TRBJ2-7; CDR3nt: TGTGCCAGCAGCTTAGACAGGGGGGTTTCCTACGAGCAGTACTTC; CDR3aa: CASSLDRGVSYEQYF
abundance: .; v_gene: TRBV19; d_gene: .; j_gene: TRBJ2-5; CDR3nt: TGTGCCAGTAGTGGTACGGGAGTACTCCAAGAGACCCAGTACTTC; CDR3aa: CASSGTGVLQETQYF
abundance: .; v_gene: TRBV6-6; d_gene: TRBD1; j_gene: TRBJ2-1; CDR3nt: TGTGCCCTCGGCGGACAGGTTATCGGTGAGCAGTTCTTC; CDR3aa: CALGGQVIGEQFF
abundance: .; v_gene: TRBV6-4; d_gene: .; j_gene: TRBJ2-2; CDR3nt: TGTGCCAGCAGCCCATGGGGGGAAAACACCGGGGAGCTGTTTTTT; CDR3aa: CASSPWGENTGELFF
abundance: .; v_gene: TRBV7-3; d_gene: TRBD2; j_gene: TRBJ2-1; CDR3nt: TGTGCCAGCAGCTTGACGGTAGCGGGAGCCAACAATGAGCAGTTCTTC; CDR3aa: CASSLTVAGANNEQFF
abundance: .; v_gene: TRBV5-4; d_gene: .; j_gene: TRBJ2-7; CDR3nt: TGTGCCAGCAGCTTGGATCAGGGCCGGGCCTACGAGCAGTACTTC; CDR3aa: CASSLDQGRAYEQYF
abundance: once; v_gene: TRBV18; d_gene: .; j_gene: TRBJ1-6; CDR3nt: TGTGCCAGCTCACCATCATTTAATTCACCCCTCCACTTT; CDR3aa: CASSPSFNSPLHF
abundance: .; v_gene: TRBV7-2; d_gene: TRBD1; j_gene: TRBJ2-1; CDR3nt: TGTGCCAGCAGCTTTTGGCAGGGGGCGCGGGATGAGCAGTTCTTC; CDR3aa: CASSFWQGARDEQFF
abundance: .; v_gene: TRBV7-6; d_gene: .; j_gene: TRBJ2-5; CDR3nt: TGTGCCAGCAGCTCCCCAGAAGCGCAGTACCAAGAGACCCAGTACTTC; CDR3aa: CASSSPEAQYQETQYF
abundance: .; v_gene: TRBV4-1; d_gene: TRBD2; j_gene: TRBJ2-1; CDR3nt: TGCGCCAGCAGCCAAAGAGCGGGAGGGAGCTCCTACAATGAGCAGTTCTTC; CDR3aa: CASSQRAGGSSYNEQFF
abundance: .; v_gene: TRBV7-7; d_gene: TRBD1; j_gene: TRBJ2-5; CDR3nt: TGTGCTAGCAGCAAAGGACAGGGGGCCCAAGAGACCCAGTACTTC; CDR3aa: CASSKGQGAQETQYF
abundance: .; v_gene: TRBV11-1; d_gene: .; j_gene: TRBJ2-7; CDR3nt: TGTGCCAGCAGCTTAGCCGGGGTGGACTACGAGCAGTACTTC; CDR3aa: CASSLAGVDYEQYF
abundance: .; v_gene: TRBV4-1; d_gene: .; j_gene: TRBJ1-4; CDR3nt: TGCGCCAGCAGCCAAGATACCAGCGGCGGGAAAGAAAAACTGTTTTTT; CDR3aa: CASSQDTSGGKEKLFF
abundance: .; v_gene: TRBV9; d_gene: .; j_gene: TRBJ2-6; CDR3nt: TGTGCCAGCAGCGTAGCTGCCGAGGCTGGGGCCAACGTCCTGACTTTC; CDR3aa: CASSVAAEAGANVLTF
abundance: .; v_gene: TRBV3-1/TRBV3-2; d_gene: TRBD1; j_gene: TRBJ2-1; CDR3nt: TGTGCCAGCAGTCTGGGGGTGACAGGGATTGACAATGAGCAGTTCTTC; CDR3aa: CASSLGVTGIDNEQFF
abundance: .; v_gene: TRBV19; d_gene: .; j_gene: TRBJ2-7; CDR3nt: TGTGCCAGTAGTGCGCAGGGGGGAGGCTACGAGCAGTACTTC; CDR3aa: CASSAQGGGYEQYF
abundance: .; v_gene: TRBV5-4; d_gene: .; j_gene: TRBJ1-3; CDR3nt: TGTGCCAGCAGACTCGACGGAGCTGGAAACACCATATATTTT; CDR3aa: CASRLDGAGNTIYF
abundance: few; v_gene: TRBV3-1/TRBV3-2; d_gene: .; j_gene: TRBJ1-1; CDR3nt: TGTGCCAGCAGTCAATCGGACACTGAAGCTTTCTTT; CDR3aa: CASSQSDTEAFF
abundance: .; v_gene: TRBV12-5; d_gene: TRBD1; j_gene: TRBJ2-1; CDR3nt: TGTGCTAGTGGTCACGGACAGGGTGTTGAGCAGTTCTTC; CDR3aa: CASGHGQGVEQFF
abundance: .; v_gene: TRBV27; d_gene: .; j_gene: TRBJ2-1; CDR3nt: TGTGCCAGCGTTCCTGGGGGCACGTACAATGAGCAGTTCTTC; CDR3aa: CASVPGGTYNEQFF
abundance: few; v_gene: TRBV28; d_gene: .; j_gene: TRBJ1-1; CDR3nt: TGTGCCAGCAGTCCACCAGGGGTCACTGAAGCTTTCTTT; CDR3aa: CASSPPGVTEAFF
abundance: few; v_gene: TRBV28; d_gene: .; j_gene: TRBJ2-1; CDR3nt: TGTGCCAGCAGGACATACAATGAGCAGTTCTTC; CDR3aa: CASRTYNEQFF
abundance: .; v_gene: TRBV24-1; d_gene: TRBD2; j_gene: TRBJ2-1; CDR3nt: TGTGCCACCAGGCGGGAGGGCCTGAATGAGCAGTTCTTC; CDR3aa: CATRREGLNEQFF
abundance: .; v_gene: TRBV9; d_gene: .; j_gene: TRBJ1-2; CDR3nt: TGTGCCAGCAGCGCCCAGGTTAATAACTATGGCTACACCTTC; CDR3aa: CASSAQVNNYGYTF
abundance: few; v_gene: TRBV9; d_gene: TRBD1; j_gene: TRBJ1-1; CDR3nt: TGTGCCAGCAGCTTCAGACAGGGTGGATCCCAAGCTTTCTTT; CDR3aa: CASSFRQGGSQAFF
abundance: .; v_gene: TRBV5-1; d_gene: TRBD1; j_gene: TRBJ1-1; CDR3nt: TGCGCCAGCAGCTTCACAGGGGGCGCGTACACTGAAGCTTTCTTT; CDR3aa: CASSFTGGAYTEAFF
abundance: .; v_gene: TRBV7-6; d_gene: .; j_gene: TRBJ2-5; CDR3nt: TGTGCCAGCACCCGGACAGTAATACAAGAGACCCAGTACTTC; CDR3aa: CASTRTVIQETQYF
abundance: .; v_gene: TRBV19; d_gene: TRBD1; j_gene: TRBJ1-6; CDR3nt: TGTGCCAGTAGTTTCGAAGACAGGGGGCTAACCTATAATTCACCCCTCCACTTT; CDR3aa: CASSFEDRGLTYNSPLHF